One and the same sample provided the 4 T cell receptor beta chains below, sequenced in a study of blood T cell repertoires in COVID-19. The assay was immunoSEQ multiplex PCR, and TCRdb's table has in-frame clones only and misses some. The sample lists 200,000 to 250,000 clones, about 86% occurring once. Sequences were obtained from PBMCs or T cells enriched from blood (not recorded which). These receptors were collected from a woman aged 45-60 years in a cohort exposed to, infected with or recovered from COVID-19 (not recorded which).

The chain employs TRBV7-2 and TRBJ1-1, with a tentative D call TRBD1 (6 bases). In germline, CDR1 is SGHTA, CDR2 FQGNSA. The CDR3 spans 16 residues. The V end was cut by 5 bases, the J end by 0 bases, with 16 bases between. This chain's CDR3 is CASSPYRVSMNTEAFF. The CDR3 DNA follows: TGTGCCAGCAGCCCGTACAGGGTTTCCATGAACACTGAAGCTTTCTTT. The variable domain in full, with the rest retrieved from reference TRBV7-2 and TRBJ1-1, is GAGVSQSPSNKVTEKGKDVELRCDPISGHTALYWYRQSLGQGLEFLIYFQGNSAPDKSGLPSDRFSAERTGGSVSTLTIQRTQQEDSAVYLCASSPYRVSMNTEAFFGQGTRLTVV.

The rearrangement uses TRBV7-6 and TRBJ2-7, with a weak D call TRBD1 (5 bases). This CDR3 spans 15 amino acids. Germline lookup yields CDR1 SGHVS and CDR2 FNYEAQ. V was shortened by 5 bases and J by 2 bases, with 16 bases between the two germline ends. CDR3 amino acids: CASSPTTETAYEQYF. As DNA, the CDR3 is TGTGCCAGCAGCCCAACGACAGAAACAGCCTACGAGCAGTACTTC.

As to this clone: The same CDR3 can be traced to other DNA sequences in this sample. This chain links TRBV7-9 with TRBJ1-2; D gene uncertain. Trimming removed 5 bases at V and 5 bases at J, with 9 bases between. Germline loops: CDR1 SEHNR, CDR2 FQNEAQ (reference sequence). This CDR3 is built from 12 residues. CDR3 in amino acids: CASSPGGYGYTF. CDR3 bases: TGTGCCAGCAGCCCCGGCGGATATGGCTACACCTTC. Full variable domain (remainder filled in from reference TRBV7-9 and TRBJ1-2): DTGVSQNPRHKITKRGQNVTFRCDPISEHNRLYWYRQTLGQGPEFLTYFQNEAQLEKSRLLSDRFSAERPKGSFSTLEIQRTEQGDSAMYLCASSPGGYGYTFGSGTRLTVV.

This clone appeared once. The chain combines TRBV28 with TRBJ2-3, with 8 bases that match TRBD2. CDR3 length: 16 amino acids. Germline values: CDR1 MDHEN, CDR2 SYDVKM. With 3 bases clipped from V and 2 bases from J, the junction kept 7 bases outside the gene matches. The CDR3 DNA reads TGTGCCAGCAGTTTTGTAGCGGGGTCGTACACAGATACGCAGTATTTT. It encodes CASSFVAGSYTDTQYF. The full variable domain, rest sourced from reference TRBV28 and TRBJ2-3, is DVKVTQSSRYLVKRTGEKVFLECVQDMDHENMFWYRQDPGLGLRLIYFSYDVKMKEKGDIPEGYSVSREKKERFSLILESASTNQTSMYLCASSFVAGSYTDTQYFGPGTRLTVL.